The clone carrying this T cell receptor beta chain was seen a single time. Clones were read by immunoSEQ multiplex PCR, and TCRdb kept only the in-frame ones, dropping some. The sample has under 80,000 clones, 87% seen once; the top ten hold about 8.1%. Noted time point: cycle 4 day 1 (C4D1), after 5 to 7 weeks of nivolumab. Brentuximab vedotin exposure varied among the patients, all of whom had relapsed after autologous stem cell transplantation. The record originates from a study of PD-1 blockade in classical Hodgkin lymphoma. Germline CDR1 reads SGHRS; CDR2 reads YFSETQ. The CDR3 has 14 amino acids. The junction had 6 bases not matched to a gene; V was cut back by 4 bases and J by 5 bases.

The clonotype originates from a human donor with classical Hodgkin lymphoma. The sequences come from peripheral blood mononuclear cells (PBMCs), collected before the fourth cycle of nivolumab. The gene calls are TRBV5-1 and TRBJ2-3, with 8 bases aligning to TRBD2. CDR3 in amino acids: CASSQRGSGDTQYF. In nucleotides, the CDR3 is TGCGCCAGCAGCCAGCGGGGGTCTGGAGATACGCAGTATTTT. The entire variable domain, with the rest obtained from reference TRBV5-1 and TRBJ2-3, is as follows: KAGVTQTPRYLIKTRGQQVTLSCSPISGHRSVSWYQQTPGQGLQFLFEYFSETQRNKGNFPGRFSGRQFSNSRSEMNVSTLELGDSALYLCASSQRGSGDTQYFGPGTRLTVL.